Following are 18 T cell receptor beta chains from one sample sequenced in a study of cytomegalovirus exposure and HLA in healthy donors. A multiplex PCR was run with 60 Vbeta primers and 13 Jbeta primers. Libraries were prepared by immunoSEQ multiplex PCR; TCRdb keeps only in-frame clonotypes and omits some of them. The table has some 160,000 clones, about 78% seen once; the top ten hold under 2.5%. Source material: PBMCs. The origin of the receptors is a man aged 55-75 years in good health and CMV-seronegative.

The chain carries TRBV6-1 and TRBJ1-5, with no clear D. V lost 6 bases to trimming and J lost 6 bases, with 15 bases between them. The CDR3 spans 14 residues. Germline loops: CDR1 MNHNS, CDR2 SASEGT. The CDR3 protein is CASSAGLRGQPQHF. CDR3 bases: TGTGCCAGCAGCGCTGGCCTTCGTGGTCAGCCCCAGCATTTT.

This chain joins TRBV28 and TRBJ2-1; D not certain. Germline V gene sequence: CDR1 MDHEN, CDR2 SYDVKM. The V end was cut by 5 bases, the J end by 2 bases, with 13 bases between. This CDR3 has 15 residues. CDR3 bases: TGTGCCAGCAGTCCCGTGAATGGGCCCTACAATGAGCAGTTCTTC. It codes for CASSPVNGPYNEQFF.

This clone has just a few counts. This chain joins TRBV30 and TRBJ2-7, with a possible D match to TRBD1 (5 bases). V was clipped by 2 bases and J by 1 base, with 6 bases between them. CDR3 size: 12 residues. Germline V gives CDR1 GTSNPN, CDR2 SVGIG (reference sequence). CDR3 bases: TGTGCCTGGAGTAAGGGGTCCTACGAGCAGTACTTC. Its protein is CAWSKGSYEQYF.

The rearrangement links TRBV2 to TRBJ2-3, with TRBD1 as a possible D gene (6 bases). Germline values: CDR1 SNHLY, CDR2 FYNNEI. V was cut by 6 bases and J by 8 bases, with 12 bases left in between. The CDR3 has 12 amino acids. The CDR3 DNA reads TGTGCCAGCAGCCCCGACAGGCGTACGCAGTATTTT. Translation: CASSPDRRTQYF.

The DNA of the CDR3 is TGCGCCAGCAGCTTCCCTCGACAGGGGGCAGGGGCCGGGGAGCTGTTTTTT. Protein product: CASSFPRQGAGAGELFF. The gene calls are TRBV5-1 and TRBJ2-2; 10 bases map to TRBD1. Germline V gene lookup returns CDR1 SGHRS and CDR2 YFSETQ. The CDR3 covers 17 residues. V lost 2 bases, J lost 6 bases, and 10 bases stayed unmatched.

The chain carries TRBV19 and TRBJ2-7, with D uncertain. V was cut by 1 base and J by 3 bases, with 10 bases left in between. This CDR3 spans 14 amino acids. Germline V gene data show CDR1 as LNHDA and CDR2 as SQIVND (reference sequence). CDR3 region: CASSIGIRGYEQYF. The CDR3, as DNA: TGTGCCAGTAGTATAGGTATAAGAGGCTACGAGCAGTACTTC. Using reference TRBV19 and TRBJ2-7 for the parts outside the CDR3, the full variable domain is DGGITQSPKYLFRKEGQNVTLSCEQNLNHDAMYWYRQDPGQGLRLIYYSQIVNDFQKGDIAEGYSVSREKKESFPLTVTSAQKNPTAFYLCASSIGIRGYEQYFGPGTRLTVT.

The gene calls are TRBV28 and TRBJ2-7; TRBD2 matches at 11 bases. The length of the CDR3 is 14 residues. CDR1 and CDR2 from the germline V gene are MDHEN and SYDVKM. The ends lost 7 bases at V and 1 base at J; junction bases unmatched: 3. The CDR3 nucleotides are TGTGCCAGCAATATAGCGGGAGGGTCCTACGAGCAGTACTTC. It specifies CASNIAGGSYEQYF.

The chain carries TRBV29-1 and TRBJ2-3; 10 bases line up with TRBD2. In germline, CDR1 is SQVTM, CDR2 ANQGSEA. This CDR3 is 16 amino acids long. Trimming removed 0 bases from V and 6 bases from J; junction bases left unmatched: 9. The CDR3, as DNA: TGCAGCGTTGAAGATCAGGAGCGGGGGGGCGTTGATACGCAGTATTTT. Translating gives CSVEDQERGGVDTQYF.

The chain employs TRBV4-2 and TRBJ2-1; 14 bases are a match to TRBD2. Trimming removed 2 bases from V and 4 bases from J; junction bases left unmatched: 7. CDR3 length: 18 residues. The V gene's germline CDR1 is LGHNA and CDR2 YNFKEQ. The DNA of the CDR3 is TGTGCCAGCAGCCAATCAGCGGGACTAGCGGGAGTTTACAATGAGCAGTTCTTC. It encodes CASSQSAGLAGVYNEQFF.

This chain links TRBV2 with TRBJ1-1; 7 bases fit TRBD1. Germline lookup yields CDR1 SNHLY and CDR2 FYNNEI. V lost 6 bases and J lost 4; bases outside the gene matches: 11. CDR3 length equals 15 residues. CDR3 in DNA: TGTGCCAGCAGCTACCTACAGGGGACGGGCACTGAAGCTTTCTTT. Translation gives CASSYLQGTGTEAFF.

In the case of this clone: A read error may account for a junction end that differs from germline. V and J are TRBV12-5 and TRBJ1-6; a possible D gene is TRBD1 (5 bases). The CDR3 spans 20 residues. Germline CDR1 LGHNT, CDR2 FRNRAP. The CDR3 bases are TGTGCTAGTGGTTTGTCCAGGGAAAATAGAGGTCGTCTTAGTAATTCACCCCTCAACTTT. Translating it yields CASGLSRENRGRLSNSPLNF.

There are many counts of this clone. The chain employs TRBV7-8 and TRBJ2-1; 7 positions agree with TRBD2. V lost 5 bases, J lost 6 bases, and 13 bases stayed unmatched. This CDR3 has 16 amino acids. Germline CDR1 and CDR2: SGHVS and FQNEAQ. CDR3 loop: CASSISTSDSPNEQFF. CDR3 DNA sequence: TGTGCCAGCAGCATATCCACTAGCGACTCCCCCAATGAGCAGTTCTTC.

The rearrangement uses TRBV28 and TRBJ2-5; 11 nucleotides line up with TRBD2. V shed 8 bases and J 5 bases; nucleotides not matched to a gene: 7. Germline V lookup: CDR1 MDHEN, CDR2 SYDVKM. The CDR3 is 14 amino acids. CDR3 nucleotide sequence: TGTGCCAGCGTCCTAGCGGGAGGTCATGAGACCCAGTACTTC. Protein: CASVLAGGHETQYF.

This clone has just a few counts. The chain uses TRBV6-5 and TRBJ1-1; no clear D gene. The ends were cut back, 9 bases at V and 1 base at J, with 15 bases in the middle. Per germline, CDR1 MNHEY and CDR2 SVGAGI. This CDR3 spans 14 amino acids. This CDR3 reads CARSQWPRNTEAFF. The CDR3 nucleotides read TGTGCCAGGTCTCAGTGGCCAAGGAACACTGAAGCTTTCTTT.

A single count supports this clone. The chain joins TRBV2 to TRBJ2-5, with 11 bases that match TRBD2. The CDR3 runs to 14 residues. Germline CDR1 reads SNHLY; CDR2 reads FYNNEI. J lost 5 bases, V lost 8 bases, and 7 bases had no gene match. The DNA for the CDR3 is TGTGCCAGCCCGTTAGCGGGGGGGATGGAGACCCAGTACTTC. Its translation is CASPLAGGMETQYF.

This clone has just a few counts. The V call is TRBV6-8, the J call TRBJ2-7; possible D gene TRBD1, 5 bases. CDR1 is MNHGY and CDR2 is SAAAGT in the germline V gene. The V end was cut by 5 bases, the J end by 0 bases, with 14 bases between. This CDR3 has 15 amino acids. CDR3: CASSDDSHGSYEQYF. In nucleotides, the CDR3 is TGTGCCAGCAGTGACGACAGCCATGGCTCCTACGAGCAGTACTTC.

The chain uses TRBV7-9 and TRBJ2-5; 8 bases match TRBD2. This CDR3 contains 15 residues. V dropped 0 bases and J dropped 5; count of bases not matched to a gene: 5. CDR1 and CDR2 from the germline V gene are SEHNR and FQNEAQ (reference sequence). The CDR3 loop reads CASSLAAGGGETQYF. The CDR3 DNA reads as TGTGCCAGCAGCTTAGCCGCGGGAGGAGGGGAGACCCAGTACTTC.

J is TRBJ2-3 and V is TRBV7-2; the match to TRBD2 covers 13 bases. This CDR3 spans 19 amino acids. Germline V gene sequence: CDR1 SGHTA, CDR2 FQGNSA. V lost 5 bases and J lost 0; bases outside the gene matches: 11. CDR3 DNA: TGTGCCAGCAGCCAAGCGGGACTAGCGGGGCTTACTAGCACAGATACGCAGTATTTT. This gives the protein CASSQAGLAGLTSTDTQYF.